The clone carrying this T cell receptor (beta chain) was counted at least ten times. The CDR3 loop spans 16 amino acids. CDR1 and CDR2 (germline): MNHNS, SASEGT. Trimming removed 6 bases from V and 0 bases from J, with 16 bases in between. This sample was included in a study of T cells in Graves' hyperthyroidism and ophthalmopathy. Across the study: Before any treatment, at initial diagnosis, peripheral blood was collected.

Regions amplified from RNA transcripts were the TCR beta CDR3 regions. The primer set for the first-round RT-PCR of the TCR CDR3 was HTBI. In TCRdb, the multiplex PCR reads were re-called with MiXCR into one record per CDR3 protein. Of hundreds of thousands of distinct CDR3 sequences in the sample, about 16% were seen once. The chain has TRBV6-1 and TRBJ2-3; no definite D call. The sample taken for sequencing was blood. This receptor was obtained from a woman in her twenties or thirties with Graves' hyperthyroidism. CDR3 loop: CASSLLLSGSTDTQYF. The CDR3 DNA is TGTGCCAGCAGCCTACTTCTGTCCGGGAGCACAGATACGCAGTATTTT.